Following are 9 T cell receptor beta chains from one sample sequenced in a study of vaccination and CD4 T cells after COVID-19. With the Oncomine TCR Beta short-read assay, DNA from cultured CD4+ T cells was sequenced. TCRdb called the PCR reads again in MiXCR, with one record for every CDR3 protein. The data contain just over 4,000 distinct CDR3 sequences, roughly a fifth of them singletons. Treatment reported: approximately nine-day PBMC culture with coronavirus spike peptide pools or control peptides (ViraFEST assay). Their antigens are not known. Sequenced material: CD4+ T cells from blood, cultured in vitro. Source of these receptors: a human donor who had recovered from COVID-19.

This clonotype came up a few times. This CDR3 is CASSNRRGSGYGYTF. CDR3 nucleotides: TGTGCCAGTAGTAATCGGAGGGGAAGCGGGTACGGCTACACCTTC. V gene TRBV19 combines with J gene TRBJ1-2; TRBD1 might be the D (5 bases). The V and J ends lost 4 bases and 8 bases respectively, with 20 bases between them. In germline, CDR1 is LNHDA, CDR2 SQIVND (reference sequence). This CDR3 comprises 15 residues.

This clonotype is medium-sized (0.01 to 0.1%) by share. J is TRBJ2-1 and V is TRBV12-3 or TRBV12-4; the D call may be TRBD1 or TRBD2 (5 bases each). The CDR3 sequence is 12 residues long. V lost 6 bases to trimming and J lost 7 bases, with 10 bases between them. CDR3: CASSPEGNEQFF. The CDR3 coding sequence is TGTGCCAGCAGCCCTGAGGGGAATGAGCAGTTCTTC.

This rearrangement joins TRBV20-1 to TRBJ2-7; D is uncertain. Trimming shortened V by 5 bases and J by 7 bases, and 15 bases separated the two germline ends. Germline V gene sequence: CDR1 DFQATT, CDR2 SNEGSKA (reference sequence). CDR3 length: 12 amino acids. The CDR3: CSAGPSNGEQYF. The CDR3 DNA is TGCAGTGCTGGACCGAGTAACGGGGAGCAGTACTTC.

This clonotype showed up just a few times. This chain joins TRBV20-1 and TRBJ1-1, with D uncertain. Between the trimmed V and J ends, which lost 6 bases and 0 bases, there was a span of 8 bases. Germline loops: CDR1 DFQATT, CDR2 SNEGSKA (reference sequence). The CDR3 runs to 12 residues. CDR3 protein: CSASTLNTEAFF. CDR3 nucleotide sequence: TGCAGTGCATCGACACTGAACACTGAAGCTTTCTTT.

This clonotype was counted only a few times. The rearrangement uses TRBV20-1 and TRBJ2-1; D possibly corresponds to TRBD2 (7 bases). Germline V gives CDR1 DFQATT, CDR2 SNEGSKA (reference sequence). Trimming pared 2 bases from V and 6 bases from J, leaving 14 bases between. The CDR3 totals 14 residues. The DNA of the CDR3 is TGCAGTGCTAGATTGAGGGGGGGCCTCAATGAGCAGTTCTTC. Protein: CSARLRGGLNEQFF.

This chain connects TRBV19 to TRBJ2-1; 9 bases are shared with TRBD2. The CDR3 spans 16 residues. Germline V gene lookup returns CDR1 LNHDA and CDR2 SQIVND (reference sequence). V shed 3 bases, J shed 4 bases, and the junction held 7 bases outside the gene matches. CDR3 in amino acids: CASSISGLAKYNEQFF. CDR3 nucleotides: TGTGCCAGTAGTATTTCTGGACTAGCGAAATACAATGAGCAGTTCTTC. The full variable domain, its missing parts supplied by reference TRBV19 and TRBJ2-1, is DGGITQSPKYLFRKEGQNVTLSCEQNLNHDAMYWYRQDPGQGLRLIYYSQIVNDFQKGDIAEGYSVSREKKESFPLTVTSAQKNPTAFYLCASSISGLAKYNEQFFGPGTRLTVL.

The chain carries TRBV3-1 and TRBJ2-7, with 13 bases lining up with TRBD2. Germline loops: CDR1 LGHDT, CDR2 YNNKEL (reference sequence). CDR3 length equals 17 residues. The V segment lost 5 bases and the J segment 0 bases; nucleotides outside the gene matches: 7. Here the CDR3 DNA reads TGTGCCAGCAGCGAAACTAGCGGGGGGGTTTCCTCCTACGAGCAGTACTTC. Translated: CASSETSGGVSSYEQYF.

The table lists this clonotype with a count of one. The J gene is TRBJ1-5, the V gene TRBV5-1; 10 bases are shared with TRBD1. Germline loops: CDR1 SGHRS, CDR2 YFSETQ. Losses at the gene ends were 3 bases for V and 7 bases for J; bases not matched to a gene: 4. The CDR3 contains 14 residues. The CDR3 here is CASSSGTGVQPQHF. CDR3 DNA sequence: TGCGCCAGCAGCTCCGGGACAGGGGTACAGCCCCAGCATTTT.

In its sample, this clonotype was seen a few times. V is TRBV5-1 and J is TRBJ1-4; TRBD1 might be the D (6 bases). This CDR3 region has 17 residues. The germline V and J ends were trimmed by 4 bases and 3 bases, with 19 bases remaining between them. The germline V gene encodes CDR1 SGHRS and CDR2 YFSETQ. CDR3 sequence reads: CASSPGAGDVANEKLFF. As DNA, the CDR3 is TGCGCCAGCAGCCCGGGGGCAGGGGACGTGGCTAATGAAAAACTGTTTTTT.